This T cell receptor (beta chain) was retrieved from a study of OX40 agonist ivuxolimab in advanced cancers. Study at large: Melanoma, hepatocellular carcinoma, head and neck or renal cell cancer occurred in dose-escalation patients. The mean age was roughly 60 years, ranging from 23 to 79, with over 70% of participants male.

Patients were ineligible given autoimmune disease history or systemic immunosuppression. The CDR3 length is 14 residues. Germline V gene lookup returns CDR1 MNHEY and CDR2 SVGAGI. The ends were cut back, 2 bases at V and 2 bases at J, with 10 bases in the middle. General study results and limits: The average count of expanded clones was higher among CD8+ T cells than among CD4+.

Libraries were prepared by immunoSEQ multiplex PCR; TCRdb keeps only in-frame clonotypes and omits some of them. The sample includes roughly 28,000 clones, around 80% of them seen just once. As regards this clone: Its antigen is unidentified.

This receptor was obtained from an adult with an advanced solid tumor such as melanoma, head and neck, liver or kidney cancer. The chain combines TRBV6-5 with TRBJ2-7, with D uncertain. Source: CD4+ or CD8+ T cells sorted from blood, taken in a trial of the OX40 agonist ivuxolimab. CDR3 nucleotide sequence: TGTGCCAGCAGTTACCTCTACGGTGCCTACGAGCAGTACTTC. Its protein product is CASSYLYGAYEQYF.